Listed below are T cell receptor beta chains from one sample, sequenced in a study of blood T cell repertoires in COVID-19. Produced via immunoSEQ multiplex PCR; TCRdb's table is partial and in-frame only. The data contain roughly 170,000 clones, 75% to 80% of them singletons. What was sequenced was peripheral blood. These receptors were collected from a woman in her 70s with acute or convalescent COVID-19. The CDR3 runs from the conserved cysteine through the conserved F or W. A D gene is named only where the DNA matches it firmly. The size of a clone is reported for some rows only, either as once, few or many, or as a class for expanded clones.

d_gene,v_gene,abundance,j_gene,CDR3aa,CDR3nt
-,TRBV7-8,few,TRBJ2-1,CASSLEQTNNEQFF,TGTGCCAGCAGCTTAGAACAAACAAACAATGAGCAGTTCTTC
-,TRBV7-9,-,TRBJ1-1,CASSPLGGTEAFF,TGTGCCAGCAGCCCCCTGGGGGGAACTGAAGCTTTCTTT
-,TRBV5-1,-,TRBJ2-4,CASSPGTSLAKNIQYF,TGCGCCAGCAGCCCAGGGACTTCCCTAGCCAAAAACATTCAGTACTTC
-,TRBV7-9,few,TRBJ2-1,CATEQRQDNEQFF,TGTGCCACCGAGCAAAGGCAGGACAATGAGCAGTTCTTC
TRBD2,TRBV7-9,-,TRBJ2-7,CASSLQAGGPYEQYF,TGTGCCAGCAGCTTGCAAGCGGGAGGACCCTACGAGCAGTACTTC
-,TRBV7-2,-,TRBJ2-6,CASSTTSGANVLTF,TGTGCCAGCAGCACAACCTCTGGGGCCAACGTCCTGACTTTC
TRBD2,TRBV3-1/TRBV3-2,-,TRBJ2-7,CASSPLLGLGSSYEQYF,TGTGCCAGCAGCCCTCTTCTTGGACTAGGTAGCTCCTACGAGCAGTACTTC
-,TRBV10-3,-,TRBJ2-7,CATDGQQVSGEQYF,TGTGCCACCGATGGACAGCAAGTATCAGGCGAGCAGTACTTC
TRBD2,TRBV3-1/TRBV3-2,-,TRBJ2-1,CASTQGLAGNNEQFF,TGTGCCAGCACTCAAGGACTAGCGGGAAACAATGAGCAGTTCTTC
-,TRBV24-1,-,TRBJ2-2,CATSSSNTGELFF,TGTGCCACCAGTTCATCGAACACCGGGGAGCTGTTTTTT
TRBD2,TRBV6-5,few,TRBJ2-1,CASSIAGVVNEQFF,TGTGCCAGCAGTATAGCGGGAGTGGTCAATGAGCAGTTCTTC
-,TRBV7-3,-,TRBJ2-1,CASSLDLLSYNEQFF,TGTGCCAGCAGCTTAGACTTACTCTCCTACAATGAGCAGTTCTTC
TRBD1,TRBV27,few,TRBJ2-1,CASSLSDRGRSKQQFF,TGTGCCAGCAGTTTATCCGACAGGGGGCGATCAAAACAGCAGTTCTTC
TRBD1,TRBV28,-,TRBJ1-3,CASSLATGVGDTIYF,TGTGCCAGCAGTTTAGCCACAGGGGTAGGGGACACCATATATTTT
-,TRBV13,few,TRBJ2-2,CASSFTAQNTGELFF,TGTGCCAGCAGCTTCACAGCCCAGAACACCGGGGAGCTGTTTTTT
-,TRBV10-1,-,TRBJ1-2,CASSARQIPYGYTF,TGCGCCAGCAGCGCCAGACAGATCCCCTATGGCTACACCTTC
-,TRBV10-3,few,TRBJ1-5,CAISEARDNQPQHF,TGTGCCATCAGTGAGGCCAGGGATAATCAGCCCCAGCATTTT
TRBD2,TRBV20-1,many,TRBJ2-5,CSASVAGGWGTQYF,TGCAGTGCTAGTGTAGCGGGAGGTTGGGGAACCCAGTACTTC
TRBD1,TRBV6-1,-,TRBJ1-6,CASSYTGENSPLHF,TGTGCCAGCAGTTATACAGGGGAGAATTCACCCCTCCACTTT
-,TRBV5-5,-,TRBJ1-5,CASSLGHQNQPQHF,TGTGCCAGCAGCCTGGGACACCAAAATCAGCCCCAGCATTTT
TRBD2,TRBV9,-,TRBJ2-5,CASSLGASGSLGLETQYF,TGTGCCAGCAGCCTTGGGGCTAGCGGGAGTTTGGGGTTAGAGACCCAGTACTTC
-,TRBV11-3,-,TRBJ1-2,CASSLQGTSYGYTF,TGTGCCAGCAGCTTACAGGGTACCTCCTATGGCTACACCTTC
-,TRBV12-3/TRBV12-4,few,TRBJ2-5,CATQLEARETQYF,TGTGCCACCCAACTTGAGGCCCGGGAGACCCAGTACTTC
-,TRBV7-3,-,TRBJ2-1,CASSLHRDNEQFF,TGTGCCAGCAGCTTGCACAGAGACAATGAGCAGTTCTTC
-,TRBV4-1,-,TRBJ2-3,CASSQPRYRGGTTDTQYF,TGCGCCAGCAGCCAGCCTCGTTACAGGGGTGGGACTACAGATACGCAGTATTTT
-,TRBV29-1,-,TRBJ1-1,CSVGRVGTEAFF,TGCAGCGTTGGCAGGGTGGGTACTGAAGCTTTCTTT
-,TRBV30,-,TRBJ1-4,CACTLFQGGMKATNEKLFF,TGTGCCTGCACATTGTTTCAGGGTGGGATGAAAGCAACTAATGAAAAACTGTTTTTT
TRBD1,TRBV30,-,TRBJ1-2,CAWSRGQGAVDGYTF,TGTGCCTGGAGTCGGGGACAGGGGGCGGTCGATGGCTACACCTTC
-,TRBV20-1,-,TRBJ2-4,CSASPGINIQYF,TGCAGTGCTAGTCCAGGGATAAACATTCAGTACTTC
-,TRBV12-3/TRBV12-4,-,TRBJ2-1,CASTGTLRREQFF,TGTGCCAGCACCGGGACTCTACGACGTGAGCAGTTCTTC
TRBD1,TRBV19,-,TRBJ2-7,CASREGPGQGPYEQYF,TGTGCCAGTAGAGAGGGTCCGGGACAGGGTCCCTACGAGCAGTACTTC
-,TRBV12-3/TRBV12-4,-,TRBJ1-1,CASRRGQPSRAFF,TGTGCCAGCAGGCGAGGCCAGCCGTCTCGGGCTTTCTTT
TRBD2,TRBV5-4,few,TRBJ2-2,CASSLAPGLAGSGELFF,TGTGCCAGCAGCTTGGCCCCGGGACTAGCGGGATCCGGGGAGCTGTTTTTT
TRBD1,TRBV28,-,TRBJ1-2,CASRPGQGHGYTF,TGTGCCAGCAGGCCGGGACAGGGTCATGGCTACACCTTC
-,TRBV19,-,TRBJ1-3,CASSMERGSDSGNTIYF,TGTGCCAGTAGTATGGAGCGGGGTTCCGACTCTGGAAACACCATATATTTT
-,TRBV27,-,TRBJ2-1,CASMELGQRDEQFF,TGTGCCAGCATGGAATTGGGGCAGCGGGATGAGCAGTTCTTC
-,TRBV5-1,-,TRBJ2-3,CASSLQGDLFPDTQYF,TGCGCCAGCAGCCTGCAGGGCGACCTTTTTCCAGATACGCAGTATTTT
TRBD1,TRBV6-5,-,TRBJ2-1,CASRRGQGSYNEQFF,TGTGCCAGCAGGCGGGGACAGGGATCCTACAATGAGCAGTTCTTC
TRBD2,TRBV7-8,once,TRBJ2-3,CASSPTSGGTDTQYF,TGTGCCAGCAGCCCTACTAGCGGGGGCACAGATACGCAGTATTTT
TRBD1,TRBV24-1,-,TRBJ2-1,CATSDDREIRYNEQFF,TGTGCCACCAGTGATGACAGGGAAATCCGCTACAATGAGCAGTTCTTC
-,TRBV19,once,TRBJ2-7,CASSIGSGEQYF,TGTGCCAGTAGTATCGGGAGTGGCGAGCAGTACTTC
TRBD1,TRBV27,once,TRBJ1-4,CASSPERRGQTNEKLFF,TGTGCCAGCAGTCCCGAGAGGAGGGGGCAAACTAATGAAAAACTGTTTTTT